This T cell receptor beta chain was sequenced in a study of T cells after yellow fever vaccination. A single record per CDR3 protein comes from TCRdb applying MiXCR to the 5' RACE reads. The top ten clones hold around 14% of a sample with some 670,000 distinct CDR3 sequences, roughly 12% of them seen once. This clonotype has just a few counts. CDR3 size: 14 residues. Trimming pared 2 bases from V and 6 bases from J, leaving 11 bases between. The sequenced sample was PBMCs, obtained on the day of the yellow fever booster vaccination. The TCR comes from a man aged 25-45 years who received the YFV17D yellow fever vaccine. The rearrangement uses TRBV12-3 or TRBV12-4 and TRBJ2-1; TRBD1 might be the D (5 bases). Here the CDR3 DNA reads TGTGCCAGCAGTTTATTGGCTAGGGGCAATGAGCAGTTCTTC. This encodes CASSLLARGNEQFF.